These 18 T cell receptor beta chains originate from one sample sequenced in a study of T-cell memory formation after mild COVID-19. Using its own MiXCR run on the 5' RACE reads, TCRdb lists one record per CDR3 protein. The sample yields approximately 390,000 distinct CDR3 sequences, roughly 15% seen once. The source material was PBMCs or a T cell subset sorted from them (not recorded which). The receptors were gathered from a man younger than 30 who had mild COVID-19 (a few samples of this study predate the infection). Cell type and time point are not known.

In this sample, this clonotype turned up many times. The chain uses TRBV5-8 and TRBJ1-6; 8 nucleotides match TRBD1. The germline gives CDR1 SGHTS, CDR2 YDEGEE. The V segment lost 1 base and the J segment 2 bases; nucleotides outside the gene matches: 8. The CDR3 is 18 amino acids. CDR3 loop: CASSLSQGADPYNSPLHF. The CDR3 DNA follows: TGTGCCAGCAGCTTGAGTCAGGGGGCGGACCCCTATAATTCACCCCTCCACTTT.

This clonotype came up a few times. The J gene is TRBJ2-7, the V gene TRBV14, with a possible D match to TRBD1 (7 bases). Trimming pared 3 bases from V and 2 bases from J, leaving 11 bases between. The germline CDR1 and CDR2 sequences are SGHDN and FVKESK. This CDR3 spans 14 amino acids. The CDR3 reads CASSHAGQTYEQYF. In DNA, the CDR3 is TGTGCCAGCAGCCATGCGGGACAGACCTACGAGCAGTACTTC.

V is TRBV2 and J is TRBJ2-1; 7 bases are shared with TRBD2. This CDR3 spans 12 amino acids. The ends lost 6 bases at V and 9 bases at J; junction bases unmatched: 5. Germline V gene sequence: CDR1 SNHLY, CDR2 FYNNEI. The CDR3 nucleotides are TGTGCCAGCAGGGGGGAGGGGAGTGAGCAGTTCTTC. Protein: CASRGEGSEQFF.

The J gene is TRBJ2-2, the V gene TRBV9; D not certain. V was shortened by 3 bases and J by 1 base, with 7 bases between the two germline ends. Germline CDR1 is SGDLS and CDR2 is YYNGEE. The CDR3 loop spans 14 amino acids. The CDR3 loop reads CASSATLNTGELFF. In DNA, the CDR3 is TGTGCCAGCAGCGCCACGTTGAACACCGGGGAGCTGTTTTTT.

The sample holds a few counts of this clonotype. The chain employs TRBV19 and TRBJ2-1; D possibly corresponds to TRBD2 (5 bases). The V end lost 5 bases, the J end lost 0 bases, and 14 bases lay between the germline ends. The length of the CDR3 is 16 residues. CDR1 LNHDA and CDR2 SQIVND come from the germline V gene (reference sequence). The CDR3 sequence is CASSDFRTVSYNEQFF. The CDR3 DNA reads TGTGCCAGTAGTGACTTTCGGACTGTCTCCTACAATGAGCAGTTCTTC.

The V gene is TRBV5-1, the J gene TRBJ2-5; 7 bases match TRBD2. From germline, CDR1 is SGHRS and CDR2 YFSETQ. The CDR3 loop spans 13 amino acids. The V gene end was trimmed by 8 bases and the J gene end by 3 bases; junction bases not matched to a gene: 7. The CDR3 DNA sequence: TGCGCCAGTAAAGTAGCGGGTAAAGAGACCCAGTACTTC. It specifies CASKVAGKETQYF.

The sample holds a few counts of this clonotype. The chain has TRBV20-1 and TRBJ2-1, with 7 bases identical to TRBD1. The germline V gene encodes CDR1 DFQATT and CDR2 SNEGSKA (reference sequence). Trimming cost V 3 bases and J 6 bases; bases outside gene matches: 5. The CDR3 consists of 13 residues. The CDR3 spells CSARTGQSNEQFF. CDR3 nucleotides: TGCAGTGCTAGGACAGGGCAGAGCAATGAGCAGTTCTTC.

This clonotype was picked up a small number of times. This chain connects TRBV5-1 to TRBJ2-7; 10 nucleotides match TRBD1. This CDR3 is 15 amino acids long. The V gene end was trimmed by 4 bases and the J gene end by 3 bases; junction bases not matched to a gene: 7. Germline loops: CDR1 SGHRS, CDR2 YFSETQ. The CDR3 DNA follows: TGCGCCAGCAGCCCGGGAGGACAGGGGGTCTACGAGCAGTACGTC. Protein: CASSPGGQGVYEQYV.

There are a few counts of this clonotype. The rearrangement links TRBV7-3 to TRBJ2-1; TRBD2 matches 10 bases. Per the germline V gene, CDR1 is SGHTA and CDR2 is FQGTGA. With V trimmed by 6 bases and J by 9 bases, 8 bases remained unmatched. CDR3 length: 14 amino acids. This CDR3 is CASRKSGGAGEQFF. CDR3 in DNA: TGTGCCAGCAGGAAGAGCGGGGGGGCCGGTGAGCAGTTCTTC.

The rearrangement uses TRBV3-1 and TRBJ1-4; D may be TRBD1 (5 bases). The CDR3 extends over 14 amino acids. V shed 6 bases and J shed 7 bases, with 15 bases lying between them. In germline, CDR1 is LGHDT, CDR2 YNNKEL (reference sequence). As DNA, the CDR3 is TGTGCCAGCAGTCAGGGCAGGGTAGTTGAAAAACTGTTTTTT. Protein product: CASSQGRVVEKLFF.

In this sample, this clonotype turned up a few times. The rearrangement uses TRBV9 and TRBJ2-3; possible D gene TRBD1, 6 bases. Germline lookup yields CDR1 SGDLS and CDR2 YYNGEE. V dropped 2 bases and J dropped 2 bases, with 18 bases sitting between them. This CDR3 spans 17 amino acids. This chain's CDR3 is CASSVRLDRSYTDTQYF. In DNA, the CDR3 is TGTGCCAGCAGCGTCCGGCTCGACAGGTCCTACACAGATACGCAGTATTTT.

This clonotype was seen at least ten times. The genes are TRBV7-8 and TRBJ2-5; no clear D. Germline values: CDR1 SGHVS, CDR2 FQNEAQ. The CDR3 loop spans 13 amino acids. With 5 bases removed from V and 4 bases from J, the gap between germline ends came to 11 bases. DNA for the CDR3: TGTGCCAGCAGCGGCCGGATTGGAGAGACCCAGTACTTC. It translates to CASSGRIGETQYF.

The chain has TRBV24-1 and TRBJ2-3; weak D call: TRBD1 (8 bases). CDR1 and CDR2 (germline): KGHDR, SFDVKD. V lost 4 bases to trimming and J lost 7 bases, with 17 bases between them. The CDR3 totals 15 residues. This chain's CDR3 is CATSDQQGGRNTQYF. The CDR3 nucleotides read TGTGCCACCAGTGACCAACAGGGGGGGAGGAATACGCAGTATTTT.

J is TRBJ1-2 and V is TRBV5-1; no reliable D call. With 9 bases removed from V and 3 bases from J, the gap between germline ends came to 24 bases. CDR3 size: 16 residues. Germline-derived CDR1 and CDR2 are SGHRS and YFSETQ. The CDR3 reads CATTRGPSPTDYGYTF. The CDR3 DNA sequence: TGCGCCACCACCCGTGGGCCCAGCCCAACGGACTATGGCTACACCTTC. Together with reference TRBV5-1 and TRBJ1-2, the CDR3 gives the full variable domain: KAGVTQTPRYLIKTRGQQVTLSCSPISGHRSVSWYQQTPGQGLQFLFEYFSETQRNKGNFPGRFSGRQFSNSRSEMNVSTLELGDSALYLCATTRGPSPTDYGYTFGSGTRLTVV.

This clonotype was observed a handful of times. The chain links TRBV6-5 to TRBJ1-3; 9 bases map to TRBD1. V lost 6 bases and J lost 7; bases outside the gene matches: 13. This CDR3 has 16 residues. The V gene's germline CDR1 is MNHEY and CDR2 SVGAGI. The CDR3 DNA is TGTGCCAGCAGGCAGACAAACAGGGGGCGGCTGAACACCATATATTTT. Translation: CASRQTNRGRLNTIYF.

The chain uses TRBV12-3 or TRBV12-4 and TRBJ1-5; possibly TRBD1 for D (5 bases). Trimming shortened V by 3 bases and J by 3 bases, and 12 bases separated the two germline ends. This CDR3 region has 15 residues. In DNA, the CDR3 is TGTGCCAGCAGTTTTGGGGGGTTTTTCAATCAGCCCCAGCATTTT. Encoded protein: CASSFGGFFNQPQHF.

This clonotype was seen a few times. The chain employs TRBV11-2 and TRBJ2-1, with 7 bases that match TRBD1. The CDR3 loop spans 15 amino acids. Germline V CDR1 and CDR2: SGHAT, FQNNGV. The V and J ends lost 1 base and 7 bases, in that order; junction bases with no gene match: 7. The CDR3 spells CASSLATGARNEQFF. The CDR3 DNA follows: TGTGCCAGCAGCTTAGCCACAGGGGCCAGGAATGAGCAGTTCTTC.

This clonotype was counted at least ten times. The genes are TRBV4-1 and TRBJ2-4, with D possibly being TRBD2 (5 bases). V was shortened by 10 bases and J by 1 base, with 20 bases between the two germline ends. The CDR3 runs 16 residues. Looked up from germline, CDR1 is MGHRA and CDR2 is YSYEKL. CDR3 bases: TGCGCCACCTCGGGTGCGGGCTTTCTGGCCAAAAACATTCAGTACTTC. Its protein product is CATSGAGFLAKNIQYF.